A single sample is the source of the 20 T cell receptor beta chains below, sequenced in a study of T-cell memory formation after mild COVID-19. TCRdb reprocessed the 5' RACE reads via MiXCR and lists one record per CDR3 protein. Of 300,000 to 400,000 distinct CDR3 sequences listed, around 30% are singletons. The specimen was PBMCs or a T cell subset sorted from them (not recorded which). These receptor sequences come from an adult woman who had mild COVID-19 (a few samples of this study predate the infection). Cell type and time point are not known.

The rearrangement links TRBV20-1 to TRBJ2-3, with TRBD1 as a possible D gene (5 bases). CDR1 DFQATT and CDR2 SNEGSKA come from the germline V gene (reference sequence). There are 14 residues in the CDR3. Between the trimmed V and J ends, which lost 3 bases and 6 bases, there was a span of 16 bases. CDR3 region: CSASSSRGADTQYF. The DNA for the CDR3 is TGCAGTGCTAGCTCAAGTAGGGGTGCCGATACGCAGTATTTT.

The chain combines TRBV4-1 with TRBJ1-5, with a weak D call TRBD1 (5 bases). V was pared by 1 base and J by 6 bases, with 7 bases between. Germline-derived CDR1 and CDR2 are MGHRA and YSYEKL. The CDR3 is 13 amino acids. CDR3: CASSQVGGQPQHF. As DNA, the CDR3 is TGCGCCAGCAGCCAAGTTGGGGGTCAGCCCCAGCATTTT.

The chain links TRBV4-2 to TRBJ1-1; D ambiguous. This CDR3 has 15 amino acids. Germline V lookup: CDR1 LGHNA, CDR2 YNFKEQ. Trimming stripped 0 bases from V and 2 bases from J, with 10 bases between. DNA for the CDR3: TGTGCCAGCAGCCAAGATTTATCCGGAAACACTGAAGCTTTCTTT. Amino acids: CASSQDLSGNTEAFF.

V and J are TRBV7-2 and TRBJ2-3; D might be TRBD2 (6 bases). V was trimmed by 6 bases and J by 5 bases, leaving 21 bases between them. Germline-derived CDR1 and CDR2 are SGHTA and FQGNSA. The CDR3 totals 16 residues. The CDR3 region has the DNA TGTGCCAGCAGGCCGACTAGGCTCACGTCGGAAGATACGCAGTATTTT. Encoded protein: CASRPTRLTSEDTQYF.

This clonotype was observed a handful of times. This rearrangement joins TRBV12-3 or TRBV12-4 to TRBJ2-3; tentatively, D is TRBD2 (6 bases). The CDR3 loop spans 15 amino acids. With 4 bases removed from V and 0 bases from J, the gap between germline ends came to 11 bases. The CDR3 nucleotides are TGTGCCAGCAGTTATAGCGGTTCCAGCACAGATACGCAGTATTTT. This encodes CASSYSGSSTDTQYF.

The CDR3 DNA is TGCGCCAGCAGCCTCGTCGGAGTACGGACAGATACGCAGTATTTT. Translation: CASSLVGVRTDTQYF. The chain uses TRBV4-3 and TRBJ2-3, with D uncertain. Trimming cost V 4 bases and J 3 bases, with 14 bases left between them. The CDR3 has 15 residues. In germline, CDR1 is LGHNA, CDR2 YSLEER.

Written as DNA, the CDR3 is TGCAGCGTTGTAGTTATTGCGGGGGGGGACGGCTACACCTTC. Encoded protein: CSVVVIAGGDGYTF. The V and J genes are TRBV29-1 and TRBJ1-2; tentatively, D is TRBD1 (5 bases). Germline V CDR1 and CDR2: SQVTM, ANQGSEA. The CDR3 spans 14 residues. The V and J ends lost 4 bases and 8 bases respectively, with 20 bases between them.

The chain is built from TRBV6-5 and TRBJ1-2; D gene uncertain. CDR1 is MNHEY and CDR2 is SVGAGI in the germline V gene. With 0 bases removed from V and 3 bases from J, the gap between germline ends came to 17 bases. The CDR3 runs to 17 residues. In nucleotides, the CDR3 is TGTGCCAGCAGTTACTCGACGGAGAGGGAGCGTGACTATGGCTACACCTTC. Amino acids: CASSYSTERERDYGYTF.

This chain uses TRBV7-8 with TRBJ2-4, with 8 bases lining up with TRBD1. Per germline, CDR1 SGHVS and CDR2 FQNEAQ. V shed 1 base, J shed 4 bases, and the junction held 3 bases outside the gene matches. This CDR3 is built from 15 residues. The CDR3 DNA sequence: TGTGCCAGCAGCTTAGACCGGGACAGGAAAAACATTCAGTACTTC. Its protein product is CASSLDRDRKNIQYF.

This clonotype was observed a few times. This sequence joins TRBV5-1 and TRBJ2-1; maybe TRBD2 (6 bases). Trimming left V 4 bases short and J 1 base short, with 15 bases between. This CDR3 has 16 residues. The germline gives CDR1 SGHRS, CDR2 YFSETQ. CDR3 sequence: CASSQRNSGSYNEQFF. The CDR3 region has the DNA TGCGCCAGCAGCCAGAGGAATAGCGGTTCCTACAATGAGCAGTTCTTC.

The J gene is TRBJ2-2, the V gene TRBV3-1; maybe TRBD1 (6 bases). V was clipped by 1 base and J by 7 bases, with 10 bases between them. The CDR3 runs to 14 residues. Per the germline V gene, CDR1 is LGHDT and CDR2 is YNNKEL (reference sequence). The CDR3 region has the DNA TGTGCCAGCAGCCAAGGGACAGCAATCGGGGAGCTGTTTTTT. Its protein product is CASSQGTAIGELFF.

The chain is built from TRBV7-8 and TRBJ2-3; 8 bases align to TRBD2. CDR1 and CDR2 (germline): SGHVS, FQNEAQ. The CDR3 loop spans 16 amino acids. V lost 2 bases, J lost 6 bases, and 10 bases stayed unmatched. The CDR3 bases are TGTGCCAGCAGCTTATTGAGCGGGAGAAGAATGGATACGCAGTATTTT. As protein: CASSLLSGRRMDTQYF.

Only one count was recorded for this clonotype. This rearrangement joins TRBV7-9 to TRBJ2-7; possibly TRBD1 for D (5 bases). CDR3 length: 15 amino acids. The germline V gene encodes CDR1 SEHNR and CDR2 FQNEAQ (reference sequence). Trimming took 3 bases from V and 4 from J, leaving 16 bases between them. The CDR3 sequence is CASSFTTGPGYEQYF. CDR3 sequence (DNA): TGTGCCAGCAGCTTCACAACAGGTCCGGGTTACGAGCAGTACTTC.

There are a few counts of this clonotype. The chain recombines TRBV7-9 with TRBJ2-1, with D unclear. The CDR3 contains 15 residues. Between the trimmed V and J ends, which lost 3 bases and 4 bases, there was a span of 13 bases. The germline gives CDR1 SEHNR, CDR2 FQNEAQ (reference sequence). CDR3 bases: TGTGCCAGCAGCTTTGGCCCCGCAGAATACAATGAGCAGTTCTTC. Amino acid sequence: CASSFGPAEYNEQFF.

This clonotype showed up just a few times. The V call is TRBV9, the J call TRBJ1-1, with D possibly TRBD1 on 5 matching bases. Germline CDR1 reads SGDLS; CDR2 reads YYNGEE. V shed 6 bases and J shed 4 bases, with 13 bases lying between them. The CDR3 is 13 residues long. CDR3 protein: CASTMVGGTEAFF. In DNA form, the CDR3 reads TGTGCCAGCACGATGGTCGGGGGCACTGAAGCTTTCTTT.

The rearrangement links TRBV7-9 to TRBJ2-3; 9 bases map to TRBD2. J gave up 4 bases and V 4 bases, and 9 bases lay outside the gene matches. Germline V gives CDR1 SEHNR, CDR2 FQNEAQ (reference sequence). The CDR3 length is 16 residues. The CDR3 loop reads CASSSFSGRVPDTQYF. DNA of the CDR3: TGTGCCAGCAGCTCCTTTAGCGGGAGAGTACCAGATACGCAGTATTTT. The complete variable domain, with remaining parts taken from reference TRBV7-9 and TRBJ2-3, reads DTGVSQNPRHKITKRGQNVTFRCDPISEHNRLYWYRQTLGQGPEFLTYFQNEAQLEKSRLLSDRFSAERPKGSFSTLEIQRTEQGDSAMYLCASSSFSGRVPDTQYFGPGTRLTVL.

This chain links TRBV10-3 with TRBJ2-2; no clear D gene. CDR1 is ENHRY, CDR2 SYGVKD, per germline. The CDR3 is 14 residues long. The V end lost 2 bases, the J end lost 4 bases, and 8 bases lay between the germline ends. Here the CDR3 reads CAISERTSTGELFF. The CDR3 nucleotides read TGTGCCATCAGTGAGAGGACCTCCACCGGGGAGCTGTTTTTT.

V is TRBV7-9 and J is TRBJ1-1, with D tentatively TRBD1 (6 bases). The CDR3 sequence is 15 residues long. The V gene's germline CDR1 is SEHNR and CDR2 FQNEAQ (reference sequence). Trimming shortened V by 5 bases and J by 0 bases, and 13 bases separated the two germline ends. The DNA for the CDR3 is TGTGCCAGCAGCCCCCGGACAGCCATGAACACTGAAGCTTTCTTT. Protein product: CASSPRTAMNTEAFF.

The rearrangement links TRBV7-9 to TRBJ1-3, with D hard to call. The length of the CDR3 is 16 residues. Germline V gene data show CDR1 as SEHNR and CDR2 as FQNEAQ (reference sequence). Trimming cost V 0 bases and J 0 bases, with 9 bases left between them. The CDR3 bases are TGTGCCAGCAGCTTAGCCCAGACCCTCTCTGGAAACACCATATATTTT. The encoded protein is CASSLAQTLSGNTIYF.

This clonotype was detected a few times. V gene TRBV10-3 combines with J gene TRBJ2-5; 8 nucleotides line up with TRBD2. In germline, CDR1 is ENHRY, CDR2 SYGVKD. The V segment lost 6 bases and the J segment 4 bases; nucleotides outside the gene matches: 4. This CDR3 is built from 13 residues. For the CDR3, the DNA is TGTGCCATCAGCGGGGGGGCCCTAGAGACCCAGTACTTC. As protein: CAISGGALETQYF.